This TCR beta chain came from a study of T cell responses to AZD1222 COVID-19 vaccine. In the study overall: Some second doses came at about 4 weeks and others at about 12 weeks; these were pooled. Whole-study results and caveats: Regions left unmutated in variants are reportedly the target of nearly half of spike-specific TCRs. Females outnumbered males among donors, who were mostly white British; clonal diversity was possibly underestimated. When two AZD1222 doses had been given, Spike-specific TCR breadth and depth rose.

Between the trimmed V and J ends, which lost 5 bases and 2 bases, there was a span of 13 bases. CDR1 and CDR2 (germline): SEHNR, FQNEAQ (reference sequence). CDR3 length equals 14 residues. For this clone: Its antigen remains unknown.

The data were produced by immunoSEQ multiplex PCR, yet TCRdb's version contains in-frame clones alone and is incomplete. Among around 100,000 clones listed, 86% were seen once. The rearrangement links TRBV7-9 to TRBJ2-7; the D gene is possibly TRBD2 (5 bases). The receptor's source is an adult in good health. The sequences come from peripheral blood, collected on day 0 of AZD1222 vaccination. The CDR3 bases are TGTGCCAGCAGCCTACCTGGCGGGCCCTACGAGCAGTACTTC. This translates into CASSLPGGPYEQYF.